The 19 T cell receptor beta chains given below trace back to one sample, sequenced in a study of blood T cell repertoires in COVID-19. The table came from immunoSEQ multiplex PCR; TCRdb's copy has only in-frame clones and leaves some out. Of under 250,000 clones in the sample, roughly 81% are singletons; the top ten hold approximately 8.1%. Material: peripheral blood. The source is a woman in her fifties or sixties with active or convalescent COVID-19.

The chain has TRBV2 and TRBJ1-4; a weak D match, TRBD1 (6 bases). This CDR3 contains 16 residues. V dropped 3 bases and J dropped 0 bases, with 11 bases sitting between them. Germline assignment: CDR1 SNHLY and CDR2 FYNNEI. In DNA form, the CDR3 reads TGTGCCAGCAGTGACCAGGGGATTGCAACTAATGAAAAACTGTTTTTT. This translates into CASSDQGIATNEKLFF.

J is TRBJ2-2 and V is TRBV24-1; maybe TRBD1 (6 bases). Germline V gene lookup returns CDR1 KGHDR and CDR2 SFDVKD. V was trimmed by 4 bases and J by 1 base, leaving 12 bases between them. The CDR3 is 16 residues long. The CDR3 loop reads CATSEPATGNTGELFF. DNA of the CDR3: TGTGCCACCAGTGAACCTGCGACAGGGAACACCGGGGAGCTGTTTTTT.

This chain uses TRBV28 with TRBJ1-2, with 7 bases that match TRBD1. The CDR3 sequence is 13 residues long. Per the germline V gene, CDR1 is MDHEN and CDR2 is SYDVKM. V lost 6 bases, J lost 7 bases, and 8 bases stayed unmatched. Here the CDR3 reads CASRWRGPTGYTF. The CDR3 nucleotides are TGTGCCAGCAGGTGGAGGGGGCCAACTGGCTACACCTTC.

V is TRBV5-4 and J is TRBJ2-3; 12 nucleotides line up with TRBD2. CDR3 length: 15 amino acids. J was trimmed by 4 bases and V by 5 bases; bases with no gene match: 5. The germline CDR1 and CDR2 sequences are SGHNT and YYREEE (reference sequence). DNA of the CDR3: TGTGCCAGCAGTAAACTAGCGGGGGGCGCAGATACGCAGTATTTT. It yields the protein CASSKLAGGADTQYF.

V usage is TRBV2 and J usage is TRBJ1-6; D is unresolved. Germline CDR1 and CDR2: SNHLY and FYNNEI. This CDR3 is 13 amino acids long. V was cut by 11 bases and J by 8 bases, with 16 bases left in between. In DNA, the CDR3 is TGTGCCGGTGCAAGTTCTACCGATTCACCCCTCCACTTT. Translation gives CAGASSTDSPLHF.

The gene calls are TRBV28 and TRBJ1-1; the D is unclear. Germline V gives CDR1 MDHEN, CDR2 SYDVKM. The V and J ends lost 7 bases and 4 bases respectively, with 10 bases between them. The CDR3 consists of 12 residues. CDR3 DNA sequence: TGTGCCAGCACCTTGGGAGGCACTGAAGCTTTCTTT. It yields the protein CASTLGGTEAFF.

As DNA, the CDR3 is TGTGCCAGTAGTATAAATCTGGGGTCGGGGGACTACTTAAAGAACACTGAAGCTTTCTTT. Translated: CASSINLGSGDYLKNTEAFF. V is TRBV19 and J is TRBJ1-1; D may be TRBD1 (5 bases). Trimming took off 2 bases at V and 1 base at J, with 26 bases between the two ends. The CDR3 runs to 20 residues. The V gene's germline CDR1 is LNHDA and CDR2 SQIVND (reference sequence).

CDR3 DNA: TGTGCCAGCTCACCGCCCATAGCTAACTATGGCTACACCTTC. Its translation is CASSPPIANYGYTF. V is TRBV18 and J is TRBJ1-2; no reliable D call. The CDR3 is made up of 14 amino acids. Germline values: CDR1 KGHSH, CDR2 LQKENI. With 3 bases removed from V and 0 bases from J, the gap between germline ends came to 8 bases.

This chain joins TRBV19 and TRBJ2-3, with 9 bases lining up with TRBD1. The CDR3 has 13 amino acids. The germline V gene encodes CDR1 LNHDA and CDR2 SQIVND (reference sequence). V gave up 8 bases and J gave up 3 bases; unmatched junction bases: 3. The CDR3 sequence: CASGTGWTDTQYF. The CDR3 DNA follows: TGTGCCAGTGGGACAGGGTGGACAGATACGCAGTATTTT. Full variable domain (missing parts from reference TRBV19 and TRBJ2-3): DGGITQSPKYLFRKEGQNVTLSCEQNLNHDAMYWYRQDPGQGLRLIYYSQIVNDFQKGDIAEGYSVSREKKESFPLTVTSAQKNPTAFYLCASGTGWTDTQYFGPGTRLTVL.

The V call is TRBV5-5, the J call TRBJ1-6; 9 bases map to TRBD1. The CDR3 spans 19 residues. The germline V gene encodes CDR1 SGHKS and CDR2 YYEKEE (reference sequence). J was trimmed by 0 bases and V by 0 bases; bases with no gene match: 7. For the CDR3, the DNA is TGTGCCAGCAGCTTGGTGGGGACAGGGAGTGGCTCCTATAATTCACCCCTCCACTTT. It encodes CASSLVGTGSGSYNSPLHF. Variable domain in full (rest from reference TRBV5-5 and TRBJ1-6): DAGVTQSPTHLIKTRGQQVTLRCSPISGHKSVSWYQQVLGQGPQFIFQYYEKEERGRGNFPDRFSARQFPNYSSELNVNALLLGDSALYLCASSLVGTGSGSYNSPLHFGNGTRLTVT.

The V call is TRBV6-5, the J call TRBJ1-2; 8 bases line up with TRBD1. The CDR3 consists of 15 residues. CDR1 and CDR2 (germline): MNHEY, SVGAGI. Trimming took 5 bases from V and 3 from J; bases not matched to a gene: 8. CDR3 residues: CASSHPTGGDYGYTF. The CDR3 nucleotides read TGTGCCAGCAGTCACCCTACAGGGGGGGACTATGGCTACACCTTC.

V and J are TRBV15 and TRBJ1-6; tentatively, D is TRBD1 (5 bases). The CDR3 has 15 amino acids. The germline gives CDR1 LNHNV, CDR2 YYDKDF (reference sequence). Trimming shortened V by 0 bases and J by 5 bases, and 8 bases separated the two germline ends. The CDR3 nucleotides are TGTGCCACCAGCAGAGATCTAGGGGATAATTCACCCCTCCACTTT. Protein: CATSRDLGDNSPLHF.

This clone was counted a few times. V gene TRBV6-5 combines with J gene TRBJ1-1; TRBD1 might be the D (5 bases). CDR1 and CDR2 (germline): MNHEY, SVGAGI. V lost 2 bases and J 4 bases, leaving 14 bases between the germline ends. CDR3 length equals 15 residues. The CDR3 DNA reads as TGTGCCAGCAGTTACGGCTCAGGGAAGGGCACTGAAGCTTTCTTT. This sequence encodes CASSYGSGKGTEAFF.

This rearrangement joins TRBV11-3 to TRBJ1-6; D call uncertain. Germline V gene sequence: CDR1 SGHNT, CDR2 YENEEA. The V gene lost 2 bases and the J gene lost 4 bases, with 15 bases spanning the gap. The CDR3 is 17 amino acids. CDR3 nucleotide sequence: TGTGCCAGCAGCTTACTTTCCCTCCGGTTATATAATTCACCCCTCCACTTT. Protein sequence: CASSLLSLRLYNSPLHF.

This clone was picked up one time. V and J are TRBV27 and TRBJ1-5; D call uncertain. This CDR3 contains 15 residues. CDR1 MNHEY and CDR2 SMNVEV come from the germline V gene (reference sequence). Trimming took 6 bases from V and 0 from J, leaving 12 bases between them. The chain's CDR3 is CASSSTPGSNQPQHF. In DNA, the CDR3 is TGTGCCAGCAGCTCAACCCCAGGTAGCAATCAGCCCCAGCATTTT.

As for this clone: An end of the junction does not agree with germline; a read error may underlie this. The J gene is TRBJ2-1, the V gene TRBV6-5; 8 positions match TRBD2. Germline values: CDR1 MNHEY, CDR2 SVGAGI. There are 13 residues in the CDR3. The CDR3 protein is CASSRGGAYEKFF. CDR3 bases: TGTGCCAGCAGCCGGGGGGGGGCATATGAGAAGTTCTTC.

The chain couples TRBV5-6 to TRBJ1-5; D gene unclear. The germline V gene has CDR1 SGHDT and CDR2 YYEEEE. This CDR3 is 14 amino acids long. V lost 3 bases to trimming and J lost 8 bases, with 15 bases between them. CDR3 sequence (DNA): TGTGCCAGCAGCTCGATTCAGGATCAGAAGCCCCAGCATTTT. It encodes CASSSIQDQKPQHF.

This clone turned up a few times. The gene calls are TRBV7-3 and TRBJ2-7; 8 bases align to TRBD1. This CDR3 contains 15 residues. Trimming at V came to 6 bases and at J to 7 bases, leaving 14 bases not matched to a gene. Germline lookup yields CDR1 SGHTA and CDR2 FQGTGA. CDR3 nucleotide sequence: TGTGCCAGCAGGGCTACCGGGACAGGCAAACAAGAGCAGTACTTC. Residues: CASRATGTGKQEQYF. Complete variable domain (other parts from reference TRBV7-3 and TRBJ2-7): GAGVSQTPSNKVTEKGKYVELRCDPISGHTALYWYRQSLGQGPEFLIYFQGTGAADDSGLPNDRFFAVRPEGSVSTLKIQRTERGDSAVYLCASRATGTGKQEQYFGPGTRLTVT.

This clone was detected a few times. The genes are TRBV4-2 and TRBJ2-7; the match to TRBD1 covers 7 bases. The CDR3 length is 14 residues. Trimming at V came to 1 base and at J to 6 bases, leaving 6 bases not matched to a gene. The germline CDR1 and CDR2 sequences are LGHNA and YNFKEQ. In DNA form, the CDR3 reads TGTGCCAGCAGCCAAGTTACAGGACAGGTCGAGCAGTACTTC. It codes for CASSQVTGQVEQYF.